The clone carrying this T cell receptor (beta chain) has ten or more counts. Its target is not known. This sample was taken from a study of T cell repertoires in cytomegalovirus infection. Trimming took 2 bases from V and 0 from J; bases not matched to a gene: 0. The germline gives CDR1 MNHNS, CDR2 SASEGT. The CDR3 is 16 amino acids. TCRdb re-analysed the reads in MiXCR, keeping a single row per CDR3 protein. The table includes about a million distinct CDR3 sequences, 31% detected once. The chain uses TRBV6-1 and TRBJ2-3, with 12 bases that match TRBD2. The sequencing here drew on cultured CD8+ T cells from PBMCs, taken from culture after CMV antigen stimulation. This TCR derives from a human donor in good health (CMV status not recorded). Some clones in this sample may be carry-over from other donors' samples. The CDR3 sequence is CASSELAGGSTDTQYF. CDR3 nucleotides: TGTGCCAGCAGTGAACTAGCGGGGGGGAGCACAGATACGCAGTATTTT.